This passage covers 29 T cell receptor beta chains from one sample sequenced in a study of T-cell reconstitution after alpha-beta-depleted transplantation in children. The authors prepared the TCRbeta library with unique molecular identifiers. TCRdb reprocessed the PCR reads with MiXCR, giving one entry per CDR3 protein. This sample has 100,000 to 120,000 distinct CDR3 sequences, with about 9.3% found just once. The sequencing used PBMCs from the stem cell graft donor, collected from the stem cell graft. Receptor source: a human donor who donated a stem cell graft to a child with acute lymphoblastic leukemia.

This clonotype showed up many times. CDR3 region: CASSPDLGVKNIQYF. The CDR3 nucleotides are TGTGCCAGCTCACCAGATTTGGGAGTCAAAAACATTCAGTACTTC. This chain connects TRBV18 to TRBJ2-4; D might be TRBD2 (5 bases). From germline, CDR1 is KGHSH and CDR2 LQKENI. Trimming pared 2 bases from V and 3 bases from J, leaving 11 bases between. The CDR3 extends over 15 amino acids. Together with reference TRBV18 and TRBJ2-4, the CDR3 gives the full variable domain: NAGVMQNPRHLVRRRGQEARLRCSPMKGHSHVYWYRQLPEEGLKFMVYLQKENIIDESGMPKERFSAEFPKEGPSILRIQQVVRGDSAAYFCASSPDLGVKNIQYFGAGTRLSVL.

This clonotype has at least ten counts. The chain is built from TRBV10-3 and TRBJ2-3; TRBD1 matches at 7 bases. The germline V gene has CDR1 ENHRY and CDR2 SYGVKD. This CDR3 is built from 13 residues. V lost 8 bases to trimming and J lost 1 base; unmatched junction nucleotides: 3. The CDR3 sequence: CAISGQGTDTQYF. CDR3 coding DNA: TGTGCCATCTCCGGACAGGGCACAGATACGCAGTATTTT.

The sample holds many counts of this clonotype. The chain joins TRBV9 to TRBJ2-3; 8 bases fit TRBD2. This CDR3 contains 16 residues. V dropped 0 bases and J dropped 4; count of bases not matched to a gene: 7. The V gene's germline CDR1 is SGDLS and CDR2 YYNGEE. CDR3 protein: CASSVGTSRMADTQYF. The CDR3 bases are TGTGCCAGCAGCGTAGGGACTAGCAGGATGGCAGATACGCAGTATTTT.

This clonotype was seen ten or more times. J is TRBJ1-2 and V is TRBV29-1, with D hard to call. The CDR3 covers 11 residues. CDR1 is SQVTM and CDR2 is ANQGSEA in the germline V gene. V lost 1 base, J lost 13 bases, and 13 bases lay in between. For the CDR3, the DNA is TGCAGCGTTGAAGTGGGAAGGCGCCGCACCTTC. It translates to CSVEVGRRRTF.

The sample holds many counts of this clonotype. The V call is TRBV5-1, the J call TRBJ2-5; possibly TRBD1 or TRBD2 for D (5 bases each). The length of the CDR3 is 16 residues. CDR1 SGHRS and CDR2 YFSETQ come from the germline V gene. V dropped 0 bases and J dropped 1 base, with 13 bases sitting between them. The CDR3 is CASSLAGSGTQETQYF. DNA of the CDR3: TGCGCCAGCAGCTTGGCCGGGTCAGGGACCCAAGAGACCCAGTACTTC.

This clonotype is large in the sample. V gene TRBV7-3 combines with J gene TRBJ2-1; TRBD2 matches 11 bases. V shed 3 bases, J shed 8 bases, and the junction held 6 bases outside the gene matches. The CDR3 sequence is 15 residues long. From germline, CDR1 is SGHTA and CDR2 FQGTGA. CDR3: CASSFTSGSRYEQFF. The CDR3 DNA reads as TGTGCCAGCAGCTTTACTAGCGGGAGTAGGTATGAGCAGTTCTTC.

This clonotype showed up many times. The chain recombines TRBV29-1 with TRBJ1-1; D not resolved. V lost 4 bases and J lost 1, with 13 bases in between. This CDR3 has 14 residues. Germline CDR1 SQVTM, CDR2 ANQGSEA. CDR3 nucleotides: TGCAGCGTTGGAGAGGTCCAATCGAACACTGAAGCTTTCTTT. As protein: CSVGEVQSNTEAFF. Looking up the rest from reference TRBV29-1 and TRBJ1-1 gives the full variable domain: SAVISQKPSRDICQRGTSLTIQCQVDSQVTMMFWYRQQPGQSLTLIATANQGSEATYESGFVIDKFPISRPNLTFSTLTVSNMSPEDSSIYLCSVGEVQSNTEAFFGQGTRLTVV.

This clonotype was detected ten times or more. This rearrangement joins TRBV4-1 to TRBJ2-1; D possibly corresponds to TRBD2 (6 bases). Trimming pared 3 bases from V and 0 bases from J, leaving 15 bases between. The CDR3 is 17 residues long. Germline CDR1 MGHRA, CDR2 YSYEKL. CDR3 in DNA: TGCGCCAGCAGCCAGTTCGAGCGGGTCCCCTCCTACAATGAGCAGTTCTTC. It encodes CASSQFERVPSYNEQFF.

The table lists this clonotype with a few counts. The gene calls are TRBV7-3 and TRBJ2-1; 12 nucleotides match TRBD2. CDR1 is SGHTA, CDR2 FQGTGA, per germline. The V and J ends lost 2 bases and 6 bases, in that order; junction bases with no gene match: 5. The CDR3 is 16 amino acids. DNA of the CDR3: TGTGCCAGCAGCTTACAACTAGCGGGAGGAGGCAATGAGCAGTTCTTC. It specifies CASSLQLAGGGNEQFF.

This clonotype showed up many times. J is TRBJ1-1 and V is TRBV29-1, with D perhaps TRBD1 (6 bases). CDR3 size: 14 residues. Germline V gene lookup returns CDR1 SQVTM and CDR2 ANQGSEA. Trimming cost V 2 bases and J 4 bases, with 14 bases left between them. DNA for the CDR3: TGCAGCGTTGAACTGCAGGGGCGGTTCACTGAAGCTTTCTTT. The encoded protein is CSVELQGRFTEAFF.

Many counts were recorded for this clonotype. The chain couples TRBV21-1 to TRBJ2-7. TRBV21-1 constitutes a pseudogene. The CDR3 loop spans 12 amino acids. CDR3 region: CASSTRPYEQYF. The CDR3 DNA is TGTGCCAGCAGCACCCGTCCTTACGAGCAGTACTTC.

This clonotype was seen at least ten times. The chain joins TRBV19 to TRBJ1-5; perhaps TRBD1 as D (5 bases). Germline V lookup: CDR1 LNHDA, CDR2 SQIVND (reference sequence). V shed 3 bases and J shed 7 bases, with 7 bases lying between them. This CDR3 spans 12 amino acids. CDR3 DNA sequence: TGTGCCAGTAGTATTCGGGGCCAGCCCCAGCATTTT. Protein sequence: CASSIRGQPQHF.

This clonotype was recorded many times. This chain connects TRBV4-3 to TRBJ2-1; 12 nucleotides agree with TRBD2. The CDR3 runs to 19 residues. In germline, CDR1 is LGHNA, CDR2 YSLEER. Losses at the gene ends were 5 bases for V and 1 base for J; bases not matched to a gene: 12. CDR3 bases: TGCGCCAGCAGCGCTTCCCTAGCGGGAGGGCCGCGGTCCTACAATGAGCAGTTCTTC. It codes for CASSASLAGGPRSYNEQFF.

As regards this clonotype: A read error may be the cause here, since a much bigger clone is one base away. In DNA form, the CDR3 reads TGTGCCAGCAGCCAAGATGGCGGGATAAATGGCTACACCTTC. Its translation: CASSQDGGINGYTF. The rearrangement joins TRBV3-1 to TRBJ1-2; D is unclear. The germline gives CDR1 LGHDT, CDR2 YNNKEL (reference sequence). V lost 0 bases and J 6 bases, leaving 11 bases between the germline ends. The CDR3 is made up of 14 amino acids.

This rearrangement joins TRBV6-1 to TRBJ2-5, with 9 bases lining up with TRBD2. V lost 6 bases, J lost 0 bases, and 2 bases stayed unmatched. In germline, CDR1 is MNHNS, CDR2 SASEGT. The CDR3 consists of 14 residues. This CDR3 reads CASRGTSNQETQYF. The CDR3 DNA reads as TGTGCCAGCAGGGGGACTAGCAACCAAGAGACCCAGTACTTC.

This clonotype was observed at least ten times. The chain carries TRBV7-2 and TRBJ2-7, with 12 bases fitting TRBD2. CDR3 length: 14 amino acids. From germline, CDR1 is SGHTA and CDR2 FQGNSA. The junction had 1 base not matched to a gene; V was cut back by 3 bases and J by 4 bases. The CDR3 DNA is TGTGCCAGCAGCTTTGGGACTAGCGGGTACGAGCAGTACTTC. It codes for CASSFGTSGYEQYF.

This clonotype has at least ten counts. This sequence joins TRBV10-1 and TRBJ2-3; 12 nucleotides match TRBD1. Losses at the gene ends were 5 bases for V and 3 bases for J; bases not matched to a gene: 6. Germline V lookup: CDR1 WNHNN, CDR2 SYGVQD (reference sequence). The CDR3 runs 16 residues. The chain's CDR3 is CASSNPGQGATDTQYF. CDR3 nucleotide sequence: TGCGCCAGCAGTAATCCGGGACAGGGGGCTACAGATACGCAGTATTTT.

The chain is built from TRBV29-1 and TRBJ2-5; D gene ambiguous. In germline, CDR1 is SQVTM, CDR2 ANQGSEA. This CDR3 spans 12 amino acids. Trimming took 4 bases from V and 5 from J, leaving 11 bases between them. The CDR3 sequence is CSVVSGGETQYF. The DNA of the CDR3 is TGCAGCGTTGTTAGTGGTGGGGAGACCCAGTACTTC.

This clonotype was counted at least ten times. This chain's CDR3 is CSAYRWDRLSGANVLTF. The CDR3, as DNA: TGCAGCGCATACCGTTGGGACAGGCTTTCAGGGGCCAACGTCCTGACTTTC. The chain links TRBV29-1 to TRBJ2-6; 8 bases fit TRBD1. CDR1 and CDR2 (germline): SQVTM, ANQGSEA. V shed 7 bases and J 4 bases; nucleotides not matched to a gene: 15. The CDR3 sequence is 17 residues long.

This clonotype was found many times. The chain carries TRBV5-1 and TRBJ2-1; no reliable D call. Trimming stripped 1 base from V and 7 bases from J, with 9 bases between. Germline V gene lookup returns CDR1 SGHRS and CDR2 YFSETQ. The CDR3 sequence is 13 residues long. The CDR3 coding sequence is TGCGCCAGCAGCTTGAATATTAGGAATGAGCAGTTCTTC. Its protein product is CASSLNIRNEQFF.

This clonotype was seen a handful of times. The chain uses TRBV6-1 and TRBJ2-1; possibly TRBD1 for D (5 bases). The CDR3 spans 15 residues. The germline V gene encodes CDR1 MNHNS and CDR2 SASEGT. The germline V and J ends were trimmed by 7 bases and 5 bases, with 18 bases remaining between them. This CDR3 reads CASTPLRGSNNEQFF. The CDR3 coding sequence is TGTGCCAGCACCCCCTTAAGGGGCTCTAACAATGAGCAGTTCTTC.

The chain employs TRBV7-9 and TRBJ1-6; D unclear. This CDR3 is built from 12 residues. The V end was cut by 2 bases, the J end by 8 bases, with 4 bases between. Germline CDR1 SEHNR, CDR2 FQNEAQ (reference sequence). CDR3 amino acids: CASSLTDSPLHF. The CDR3 DNA is TGTGCCAGCAGCTTAACCGATTCACCCCTCCACTTT.

J is TRBJ2-7 and V is TRBV4-3; 8 nucleotides match TRBD1. In germline, CDR1 is LGHNA, CDR2 YSLEER. The CDR3 extends over 14 amino acids. V dropped 5 bases and J dropped 4; count of bases not matched to a gene: 7. As DNA, the CDR3 is TGCGCCAGCAGCGCCGGGACAGGAGCGTACGAGCAGTACTTC. Translation gives CASSAGTGAYEQYF.

This clonotype appeared many times. The V and J genes are TRBV7-9 and TRBJ2-2; no clear D. The CDR3 loop spans 13 amino acids. V lost 2 bases and J lost 5, with 6 bases in between. The germline V gene has CDR1 SEHNR and CDR2 FQNEAQ (reference sequence). The CDR3 sequence is CASSLPRTGELFF. The CDR3 DNA is TGTGCCAGCAGCTTACCCCGGACCGGGGAGCTGTTTTTT.

This clonotype was seen at least ten times. V is TRBV20-1 and J is TRBJ2-3; possibly TRBD1 or TRBD2 for D (6 bases each). Germline-derived CDR1 and CDR2 are DFQATT and SNEGSKA (reference sequence). V was clipped by 5 bases and J by 0 bases, with 18 bases between them. The CDR3 is 16 residues long. This CDR3 reads CSAGGGAGTSTDTQYF. The CDR3, as DNA: TGCAGTGCTGGAGGGGGAGCTGGGACTAGCACAGATACGCAGTATTTT.

This clonotype was observed many times. The chain employs TRBV20-1 and TRBJ1-1; D is unresolved. Per germline, CDR1 DFQATT and CDR2 SNEGSKA (reference sequence). Trimming shortened V by 5 bases and J by 1 base, and 8 bases separated the two germline ends. The CDR3 runs 12 residues. The CDR3 is CSAQIPNTEAFF. The CDR3 nucleotides are TGCAGTGCTCAAATTCCGAACACTGAAGCTTTCTTT.

This clonotype has at least ten counts. V and J are TRBV11-2 and TRBJ2-7, with 9 bases identical to TRBD1. V gave up 5 bases and J gave up 7 bases; unmatched junction bases: 6. The CDR3 is 13 residues long. Germline V gives CDR1 SGHAT, CDR2 FQNNGV. The CDR3 protein is CASSRQGGEEQYF. The CDR3 nucleotides read TGTGCCAGCAGCCGACAGGGGGGCGAGGAGCAGTACTTC.

The genes are TRBV6-5 and TRBJ2-6; 10 bases align to TRBD2. The CDR3 spans 19 residues. Losses at the gene ends were 2 bases for V and 3 bases for J; bases not matched to a gene: 10. Per the germline V gene, CDR1 is MNHEY and CDR2 is SVGAGI. Here the CDR3 DNA reads TGTGCCAGCAGTTACGCTTCTAGCGGGAGATACGGTGGGGCCAACGTCCTGACTTTC. It translates to CASSYASSGRYGGANVLTF.

This clonotype has ten or more counts. This chain links TRBV6-5 with TRBJ1-5, with D hard to call. The CDR3 totals 14 residues. Trimming cost V 2 bases and J 0 bases, with 5 bases left between them. Germline CDR1 and CDR2: MNHEY and SVGAGI. The CDR3 is CASSYTDSNQPQHF. CDR3 DNA sequence: TGTGCCAGCAGTTACACTGATAGCAATCAGCCCCAGCATTTT.